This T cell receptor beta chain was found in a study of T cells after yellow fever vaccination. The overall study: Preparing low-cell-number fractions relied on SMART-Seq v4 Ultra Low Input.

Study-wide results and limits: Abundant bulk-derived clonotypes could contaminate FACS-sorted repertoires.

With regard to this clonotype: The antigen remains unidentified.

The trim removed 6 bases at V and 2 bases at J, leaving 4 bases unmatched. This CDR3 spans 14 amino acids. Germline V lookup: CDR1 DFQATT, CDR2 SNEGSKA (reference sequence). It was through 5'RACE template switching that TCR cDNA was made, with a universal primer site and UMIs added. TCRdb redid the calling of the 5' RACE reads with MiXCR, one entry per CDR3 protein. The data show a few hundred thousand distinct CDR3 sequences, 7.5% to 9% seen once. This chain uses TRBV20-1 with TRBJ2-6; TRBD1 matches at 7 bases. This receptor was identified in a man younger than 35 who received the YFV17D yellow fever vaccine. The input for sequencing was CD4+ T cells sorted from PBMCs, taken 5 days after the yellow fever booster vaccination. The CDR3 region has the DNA TGCAGTGCGGCTGACAGGGCTGGGGCCAACGTCCTGACTTTC. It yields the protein CSAADRAGANVLTF.